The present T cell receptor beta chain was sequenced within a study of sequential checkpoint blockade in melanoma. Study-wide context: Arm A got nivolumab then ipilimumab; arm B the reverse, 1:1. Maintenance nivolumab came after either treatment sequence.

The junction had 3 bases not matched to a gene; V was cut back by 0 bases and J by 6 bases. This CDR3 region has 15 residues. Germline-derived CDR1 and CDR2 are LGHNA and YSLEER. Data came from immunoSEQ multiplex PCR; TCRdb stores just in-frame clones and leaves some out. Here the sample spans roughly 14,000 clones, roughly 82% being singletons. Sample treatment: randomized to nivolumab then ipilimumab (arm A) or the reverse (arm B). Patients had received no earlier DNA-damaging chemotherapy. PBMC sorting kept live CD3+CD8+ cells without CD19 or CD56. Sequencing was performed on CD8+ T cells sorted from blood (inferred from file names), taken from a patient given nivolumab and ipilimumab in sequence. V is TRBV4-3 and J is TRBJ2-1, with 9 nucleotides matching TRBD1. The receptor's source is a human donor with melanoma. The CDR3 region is CASSQEQGALNEQFF. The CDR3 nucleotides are TGCGCCAGCAGCCAAGAACAGGGGGCCCTCAATGAGCAGTTCTTC.